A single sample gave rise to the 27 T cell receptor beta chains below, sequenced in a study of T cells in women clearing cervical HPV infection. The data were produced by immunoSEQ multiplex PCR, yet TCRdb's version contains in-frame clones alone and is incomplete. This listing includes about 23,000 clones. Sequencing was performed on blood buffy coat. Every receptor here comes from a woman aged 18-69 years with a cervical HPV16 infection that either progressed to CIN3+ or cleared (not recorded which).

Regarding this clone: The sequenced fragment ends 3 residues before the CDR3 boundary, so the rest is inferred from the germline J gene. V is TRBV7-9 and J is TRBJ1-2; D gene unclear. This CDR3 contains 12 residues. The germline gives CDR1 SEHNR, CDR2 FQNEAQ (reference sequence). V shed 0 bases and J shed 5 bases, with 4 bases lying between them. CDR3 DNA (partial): TGTGCCAGCAGCTTAGCAGGTTATGGC. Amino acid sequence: CASSLAGYG. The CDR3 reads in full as CASSLAGYGYTF.

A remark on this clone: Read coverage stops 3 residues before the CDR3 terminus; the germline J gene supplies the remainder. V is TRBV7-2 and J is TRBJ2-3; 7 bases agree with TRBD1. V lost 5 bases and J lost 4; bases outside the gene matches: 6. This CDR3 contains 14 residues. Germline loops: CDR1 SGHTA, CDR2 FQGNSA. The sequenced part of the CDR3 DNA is TGTGCCAGCAGCCTTGCCGACAGGGCAGATACG. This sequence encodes CASSLADRADT. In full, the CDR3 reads CASSLADRADTQYF.

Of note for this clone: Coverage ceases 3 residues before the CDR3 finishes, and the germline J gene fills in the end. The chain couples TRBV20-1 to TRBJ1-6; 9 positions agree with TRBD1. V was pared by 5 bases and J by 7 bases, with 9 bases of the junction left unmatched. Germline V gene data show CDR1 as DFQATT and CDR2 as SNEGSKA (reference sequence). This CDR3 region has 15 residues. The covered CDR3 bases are TGCAGTGCTGTTGGACAGGGGTGGAAGAATTCACCC. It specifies CSAVGQGWKNSP. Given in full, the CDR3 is CSAVGQGWKNSPLHF.

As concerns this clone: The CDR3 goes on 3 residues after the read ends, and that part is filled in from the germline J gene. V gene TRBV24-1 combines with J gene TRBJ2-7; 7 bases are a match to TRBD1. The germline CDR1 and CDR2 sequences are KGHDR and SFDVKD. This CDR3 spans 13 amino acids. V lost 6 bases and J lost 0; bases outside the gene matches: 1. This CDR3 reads CATSTGASYEQYF. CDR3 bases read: TGTGCCACCAGTACAGGGGCCTCCTACGAG.

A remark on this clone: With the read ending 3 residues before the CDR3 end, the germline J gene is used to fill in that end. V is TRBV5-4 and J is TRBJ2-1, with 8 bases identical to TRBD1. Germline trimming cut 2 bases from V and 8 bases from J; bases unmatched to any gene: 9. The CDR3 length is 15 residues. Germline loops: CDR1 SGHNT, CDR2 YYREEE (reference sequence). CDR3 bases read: TGTGCCAGCAGCTTAGGCAACAGGGGGTGGGATGAG. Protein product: CASSLGNRGWDE. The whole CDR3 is CASSLGNRGWDEQFF. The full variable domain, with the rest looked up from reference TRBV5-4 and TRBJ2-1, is ETGVTQSPTHLIKTRGQQVTLRCSSQSGHNTVSWYQQALGQGPQFIFQYYREEENGRGNFPPRFSGLQFPNYSSELNVNALELDDSALYLCASSLGNRGWDEQFFGPGTRLTVL.

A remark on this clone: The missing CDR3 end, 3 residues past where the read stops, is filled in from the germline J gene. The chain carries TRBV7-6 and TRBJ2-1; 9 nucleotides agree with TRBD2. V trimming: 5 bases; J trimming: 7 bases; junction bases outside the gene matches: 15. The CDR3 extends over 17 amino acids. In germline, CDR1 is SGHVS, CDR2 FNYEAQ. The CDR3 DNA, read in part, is TGTGCCAGCAGCCCCCTAGCCCTAGCGGGGCTCTCAAATGAG. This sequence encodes CASSPLALAGLSNE. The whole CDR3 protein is CASSPLALAGLSNEQFF.

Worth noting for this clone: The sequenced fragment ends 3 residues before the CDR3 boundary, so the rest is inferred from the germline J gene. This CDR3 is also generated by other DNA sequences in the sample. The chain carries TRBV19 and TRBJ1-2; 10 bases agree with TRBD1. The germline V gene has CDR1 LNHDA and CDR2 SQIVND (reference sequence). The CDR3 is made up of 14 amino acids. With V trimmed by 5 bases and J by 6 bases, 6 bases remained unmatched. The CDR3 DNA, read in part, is TGTGCCAGTAGTCTTCGGGACAGGGGAAATGGC. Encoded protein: CASSLRDRGNG. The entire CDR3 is CASSLRDRGNGYTF.

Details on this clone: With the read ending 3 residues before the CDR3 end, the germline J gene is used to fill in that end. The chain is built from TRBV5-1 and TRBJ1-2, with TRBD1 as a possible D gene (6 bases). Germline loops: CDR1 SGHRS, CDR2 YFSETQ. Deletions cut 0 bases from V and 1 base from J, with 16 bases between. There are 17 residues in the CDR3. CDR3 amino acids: CASSLATLGQINYGYTF. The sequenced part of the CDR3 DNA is TGCGCCAGCAGCTTGGCCACCCTGGGACAAATTAACTATGGC.

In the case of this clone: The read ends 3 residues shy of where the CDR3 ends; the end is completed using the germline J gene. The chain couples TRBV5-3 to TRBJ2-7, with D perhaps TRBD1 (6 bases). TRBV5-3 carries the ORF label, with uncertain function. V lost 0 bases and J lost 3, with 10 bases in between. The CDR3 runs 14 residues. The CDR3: CARSLGTDCYEQYF. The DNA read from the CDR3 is TGTGCCAGAAGCTTGGGGACAGACTGCTACGAG.

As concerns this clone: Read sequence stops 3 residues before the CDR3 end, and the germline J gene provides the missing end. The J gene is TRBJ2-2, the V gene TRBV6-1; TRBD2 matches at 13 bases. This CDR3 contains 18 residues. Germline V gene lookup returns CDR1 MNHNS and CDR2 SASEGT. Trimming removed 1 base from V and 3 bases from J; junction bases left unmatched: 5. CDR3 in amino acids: CASSEGTSGSAHTGELFF. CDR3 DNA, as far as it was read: TGTGCCAGCAGTGAAGGGACTAGCGGGAGCGCGCACACCGGGGAG.

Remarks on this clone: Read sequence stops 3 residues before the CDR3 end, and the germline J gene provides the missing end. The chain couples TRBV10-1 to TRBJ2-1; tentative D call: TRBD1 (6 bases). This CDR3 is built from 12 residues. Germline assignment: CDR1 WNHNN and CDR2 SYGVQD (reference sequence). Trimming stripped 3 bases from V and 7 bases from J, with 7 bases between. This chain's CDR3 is CASSEQGNEQFF. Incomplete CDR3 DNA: TGCGCCAGCAGTGAACAGGGTAATGAG.

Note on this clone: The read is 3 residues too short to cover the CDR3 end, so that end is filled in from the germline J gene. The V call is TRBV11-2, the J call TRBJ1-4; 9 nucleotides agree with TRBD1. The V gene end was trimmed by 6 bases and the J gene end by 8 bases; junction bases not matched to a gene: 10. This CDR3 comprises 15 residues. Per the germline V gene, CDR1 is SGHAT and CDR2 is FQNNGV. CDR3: CASSYLGQGREKLFF. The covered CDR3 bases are TGTGCCAGCAGTTACCTGGGACAGGGTAGGGAAAAA.

The sequenced CDR3 bases are TGTGCCAGCAGAACCGGGACAGGCTATGCTAGTGGC. Amino acids: CASRTGTGYASG. The full-length CDR3 reads as CASRTGTGYASGYTF. The chain recombines TRBV5-6 with TRBJ1-2, with TRBD1 identical over 8 bases. Read coverage stops 3 residues before the CDR3 terminus; the germline J gene supplies the remainder. Trimming at V came to 5 bases and at J to 7 bases, leaving 13 bases not matched to a gene. The CDR3 totals 15 residues. Germline V gives CDR1 SGHDT, CDR2 YYEEEE.

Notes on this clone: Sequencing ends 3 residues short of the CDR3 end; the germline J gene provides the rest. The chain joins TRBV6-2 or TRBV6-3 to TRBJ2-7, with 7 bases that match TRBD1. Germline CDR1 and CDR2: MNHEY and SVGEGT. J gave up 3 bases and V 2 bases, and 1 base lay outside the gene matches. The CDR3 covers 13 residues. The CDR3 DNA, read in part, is TGTGCCAGCAGTTACGGGGACAGCTACGAG. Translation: CASSYGDSYE. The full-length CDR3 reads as CASSYGDSYEQYF.

CDR3: CASSQETGDYGYTF. CDR3 DNA, as far as it was read: TGCGCCAGCAGCCAAGAAACAGGGGACTATGGC. This chain uses TRBV4-1 with TRBJ1-2; 7 bases map to TRBD1. The read ends 3 residues before the CDR3 terminus; that terminus is restored from the germline J gene. CDR3 length: 14 amino acids. V lost 0 bases, J lost 3 bases, and 1 base stayed unmatched. Germline assignment: CDR1 MGHRA and CDR2 YSYEKL.

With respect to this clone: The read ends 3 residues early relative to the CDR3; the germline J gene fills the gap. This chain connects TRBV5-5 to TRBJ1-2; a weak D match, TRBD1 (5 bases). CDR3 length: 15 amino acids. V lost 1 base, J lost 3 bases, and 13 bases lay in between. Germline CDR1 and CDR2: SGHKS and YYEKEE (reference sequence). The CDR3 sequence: CASSLPGRADYGYTF. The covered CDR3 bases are TGTGCCAGCAGCTTGCCTGGCAGGGCGGACTATGGC. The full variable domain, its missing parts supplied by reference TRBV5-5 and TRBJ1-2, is DAGVTQSPTHLIKTRGQQVTLRCSPISGHKSVSWYQQVLGQGPQFIFQYYEKEERGRGNFPDRFSARQFPNYSSELNVNALLLGDSALYLCASSLPGRADYGYTFGSGTRLTVV.

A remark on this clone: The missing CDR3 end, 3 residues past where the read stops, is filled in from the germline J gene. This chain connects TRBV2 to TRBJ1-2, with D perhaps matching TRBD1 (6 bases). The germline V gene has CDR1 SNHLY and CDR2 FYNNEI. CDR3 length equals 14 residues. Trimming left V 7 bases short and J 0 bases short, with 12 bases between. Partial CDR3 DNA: TGTGCCAGCATCCCTACAGGGTCTAACTATGGC. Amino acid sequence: CASIPTGSNYG. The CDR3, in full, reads CASIPTGSNYGYTF. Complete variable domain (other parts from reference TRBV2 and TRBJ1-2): EPEVTQTPSHQVTQMGQEVILRCVPISNHLYFYWYRQILGQKVEFLVSFYNNEISEKSEIFDDQFSVERPDGSNFTLKIRSTKLEDSAMYFCASIPTGSNYGYTFGSGTRLTVV.

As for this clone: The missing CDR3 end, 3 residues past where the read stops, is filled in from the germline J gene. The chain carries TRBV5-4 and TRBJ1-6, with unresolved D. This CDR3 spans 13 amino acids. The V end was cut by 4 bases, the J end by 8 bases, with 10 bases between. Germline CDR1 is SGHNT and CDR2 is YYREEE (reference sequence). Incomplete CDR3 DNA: TGTGCCAGCAGCCAGGACTGGGATTCACCC. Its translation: CASSQDWDSP. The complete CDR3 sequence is CASSQDWDSPLHF.

The CDR3 DNA, read in part, is TGCGCCAGCAGCTTGTCTCCCGCCCGGGCCGGGGGGGGCTATAATTCACCC. This sequence encodes CASSLSPARAGGGYNSP. The complete CDR3 reads CASSLSPARAGGGYNSPLHF. The rearrangement joins TRBV5-1 to TRBJ1-6, with a weak D call TRBD1 (5 bases). The sequenced fragment ends 3 residues before the CDR3 boundary, so the rest is inferred from the germline J gene. V was shortened by 1 base and J by 3 bases, with 23 bases between the two germline ends. CDR1 is SGHRS and CDR2 is YFSETQ in the germline V gene. This CDR3 has 20 amino acids. Filled out from reference TRBV5-1 and TRBJ1-6, the complete variable domain reads KAGVTQTPRYLIKTRGQQVTLSCSPISGHRSVSWYQQTPGQGLQFLFEYFSETQRNKGNFPGRFSGRQFSNSRSEMNVSTLELGDSALYLCASSLSPARAGGGYNSPLHFGNGTRLTVT.

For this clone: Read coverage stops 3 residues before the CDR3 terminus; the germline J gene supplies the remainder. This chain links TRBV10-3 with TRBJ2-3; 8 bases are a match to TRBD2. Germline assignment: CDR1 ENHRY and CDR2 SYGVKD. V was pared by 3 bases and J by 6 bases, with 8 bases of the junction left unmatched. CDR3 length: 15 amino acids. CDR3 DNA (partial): TGTGCCATCAGTGATGCTAGCGGGTCGAGGGATACG. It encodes CAISDASGSRDT. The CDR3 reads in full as CAISDASGSRDTQYF.

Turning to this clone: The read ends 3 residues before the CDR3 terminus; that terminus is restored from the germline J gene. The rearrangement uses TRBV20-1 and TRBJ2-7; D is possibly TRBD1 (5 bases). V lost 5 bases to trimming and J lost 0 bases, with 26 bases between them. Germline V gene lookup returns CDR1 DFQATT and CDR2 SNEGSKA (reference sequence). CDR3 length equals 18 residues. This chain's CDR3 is CSARSFSFLTESSYEQYF. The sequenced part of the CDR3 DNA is TGCAGTGCTCGAAGCTTTTCTTTTCTGACAGAGAGCTCCTACGAG.

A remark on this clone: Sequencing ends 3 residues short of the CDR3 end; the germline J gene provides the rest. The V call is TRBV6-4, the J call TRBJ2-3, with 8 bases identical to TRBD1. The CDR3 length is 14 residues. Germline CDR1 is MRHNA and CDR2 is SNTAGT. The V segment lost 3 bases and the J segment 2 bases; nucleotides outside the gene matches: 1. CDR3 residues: CASSETGVTDTQYF. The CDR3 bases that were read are TGTGCCAGCAGTGAGACAGGGGTCACAGATACG.

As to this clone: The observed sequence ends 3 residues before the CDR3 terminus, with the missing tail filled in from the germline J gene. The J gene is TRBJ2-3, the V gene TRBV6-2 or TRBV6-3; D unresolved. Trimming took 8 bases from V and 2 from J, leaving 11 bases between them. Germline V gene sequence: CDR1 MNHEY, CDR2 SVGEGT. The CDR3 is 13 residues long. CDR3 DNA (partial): TGTGCCAGCGACGCTGGGCTCACAGATACG. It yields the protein CASDAGLTDT. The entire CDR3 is CASDAGLTDTQYF.

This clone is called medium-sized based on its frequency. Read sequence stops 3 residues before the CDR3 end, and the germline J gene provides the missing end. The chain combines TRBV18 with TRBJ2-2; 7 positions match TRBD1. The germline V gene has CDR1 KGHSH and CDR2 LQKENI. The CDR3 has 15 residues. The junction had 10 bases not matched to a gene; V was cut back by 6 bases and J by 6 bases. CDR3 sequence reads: CASSLTDRVAGELFF. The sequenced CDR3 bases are TGTGCCAGCTCGCTCACCGACAGGGTGGCCGGGGAG. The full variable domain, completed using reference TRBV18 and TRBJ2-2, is NAGVMQNPRHLVRRRGQEARLRCSPMKGHSHVYWYRQLPEEGLKFMVYLQKENIIDESGMPKERFSAEFPKEGPSILRIQQVVRGDSAAYFCASSLTDRVAGELFFGEGSRLTVL.

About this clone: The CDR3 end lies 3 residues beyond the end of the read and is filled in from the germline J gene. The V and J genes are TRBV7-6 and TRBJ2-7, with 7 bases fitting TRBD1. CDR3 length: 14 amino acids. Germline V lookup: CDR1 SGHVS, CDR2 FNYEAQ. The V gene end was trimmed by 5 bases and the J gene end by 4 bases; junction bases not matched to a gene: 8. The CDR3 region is CASSPRQGRYEQYF. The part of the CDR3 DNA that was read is TGTGCCAGCAGCCCCCGACAGGGAAGATACGAG.

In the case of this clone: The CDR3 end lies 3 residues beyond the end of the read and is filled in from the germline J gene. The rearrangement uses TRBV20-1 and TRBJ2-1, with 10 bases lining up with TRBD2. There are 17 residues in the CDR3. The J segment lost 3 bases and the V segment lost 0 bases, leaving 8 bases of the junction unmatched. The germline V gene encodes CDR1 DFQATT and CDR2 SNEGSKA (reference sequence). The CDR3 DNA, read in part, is TGCAGTGCTAGAGATCGCCGAGCGGGAGGGAACTACAATGAG. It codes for CSARDRRAGGNYNE. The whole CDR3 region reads CSARDRRAGGNYNEQFF.

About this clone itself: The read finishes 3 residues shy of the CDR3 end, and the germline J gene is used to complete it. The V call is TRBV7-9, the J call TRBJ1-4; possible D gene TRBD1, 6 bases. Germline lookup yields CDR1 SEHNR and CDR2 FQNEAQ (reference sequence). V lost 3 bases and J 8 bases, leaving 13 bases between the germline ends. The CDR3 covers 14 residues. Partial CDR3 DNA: TGTGCCAGCAGCTTTGAACAGGGAAGGGAAAAA. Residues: CASSFEQGREK. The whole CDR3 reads CASSFEQGREKLFF.